These 25 T cell receptor beta chains share one sample of origin, sequenced in a study of T cell responses to AZD1222 COVID-19 vaccine. Produced via immunoSEQ multiplex PCR; TCRdb's table is partial and in-frame only. The sample contains 160,000 or so clones, about 89% of which appear only once. Sequencing was performed on peripheral blood, taken on day 0 of AZD1222 vaccination. The receptors were sampled from an adult in good health.

The J gene is TRBJ2-3, the V gene TRBV6-6; 8 positions agree with TRBD2. CDR3 length: 14 residues. CDR1 and CDR2 from the germline V gene are MNHNY and SVGAGI (reference sequence). The J segment lost 7 bases and the V segment lost 7 bases, leaving 10 bases of the junction unmatched. The CDR3 DNA sequence: TGTGCCAGCAAAGGGGGACTAGGCTCTCATACGCAGTATTTT. Encoded protein: CASKGGLGSHTQYF.

V usage is TRBV3-1 (or the pseudogene TRBV3-2) and J usage is TRBJ2-1; 10 nucleotides agree with TRBD1. CDR1 is LGHDT and CDR2 is YNNKEL in the germline V gene (reference sequence). The CDR3 length is 15 residues. V shed 4 bases, J shed 6 bases, and the junction held 6 bases outside the gene matches. The CDR3 region has the DNA TGTGCCAGCAGCCGGTCCGGGACAGGGGCCAATGAGCAGTTCTTC. The encoded protein is CASSRSGTGANEQFF.

The chain has TRBV19 and TRBJ1-1; no clear D. Germline V CDR1 and CDR2: LNHDA, SQIVND (reference sequence). The CDR3 is 14 residues long. V shed 3 bases and J shed 0 bases, with 8 bases lying between them. CDR3 loop: CASSIGDLNTEAFF. The CDR3 DNA is TGTGCCAGTAGTATCGGCGATCTGAACACTGAAGCTTTCTTT.

The J gene is TRBJ2-7, the V gene TRBV6-1; 13 bases are a match to TRBD2. CDR1 MNHNS and CDR2 SASEGT come from the germline V gene. The CDR3 consists of 16 residues. V dropped 0 bases and J dropped 5; count of bases not matched to a gene: 4. The CDR3 sequence: CASSEAGTSGVHEQYF. The CDR3 DNA follows: TGTGCCAGCAGTGAAGCGGGGACTAGCGGGGTCCACGAGCAGTACTTC.

The chain employs TRBV2 and TRBJ2-1; perhaps TRBD2 as D (5 bases). The germline V gene has CDR1 SNHLY and CDR2 FYNNEI. The CDR3 totals 15 residues. The germline V and J ends were trimmed by 4 bases and 7 bases, with 17 bases remaining between them. Written as DNA, the CDR3 is TGTGCCAGCAGTGGTGCAGCGGACGCCGGGAATGAGCAGTTCTTC. Protein sequence: CASSGAADAGNEQFF.

J is TRBJ2-1 and V is TRBV3-1 (or the pseudogene TRBV3-2), with a tentative D call TRBD2 (6 bases). This CDR3 has 17 residues. The V gene's germline CDR1 is LGHDT and CDR2 YNNKEL (reference sequence). V dropped 0 bases and J dropped 2 bases, with 14 bases sitting between them. As DNA, the CDR3 is TGTGCCAGCAGCCAAGATCTGGGTGGGGGGACCTACAATGAGCAGTTCTTC. Translation: CASSQDLGGGTYNEQFF.

This clone showed up just once. This chain links TRBV11-2 with TRBJ2-5, with D unclear. V lost 2 bases and J lost 3, with 4 bases in between. This CDR3 has 12 residues. Germline assignment: CDR1 SGHAT and CDR2 FQNNGV. The DNA for the CDR3 is TGTGCCAGCAGCTTATACGAAGAGACCCAGTACTTC. This codes for CASSLYEETQYF.

The rearrangement joins TRBV24-1 to TRBJ2-1; 7 positions agree with TRBD2. The CDR3 runs to 14 residues. Germline assignment: CDR1 KGHDR and CDR2 SFDVKD. V dropped 5 bases and J dropped 8; count of bases not matched to a gene: 8. CDR3 sequence: CATSGVTSLHEQFF. The CDR3, as DNA: TGTGCCACCAGTGGGGTGACTAGCCTCCATGAGCAGTTCTTC.

The sample holds a few counts of this clone. The chain carries TRBV6-6 and TRBJ2-2; D is unresolved. Germline V gene data show CDR1 as MNHNY and CDR2 as SVGAGI (reference sequence). Trimming pared 5 bases from V and 5 bases from J, leaving 6 bases between. The CDR3 contains 12 residues. The CDR3 DNA sequence: TGTGCCAGCAGTCGAGAGACCGGGGAGCTGTTTTTT. This gives the protein CASSRETGELFF.

The CDR3 spells CASSRERLAGTTDTQYF. CDR3 DNA: TGTGCCAGCAGCCGAGAAAGACTAGCGGGGACCACAGATACGCAGTATTTT. This rearrangement joins TRBV7-9 to TRBJ2-3; 11 nucleotides agree with TRBD2. Trimming cost V 5 bases and J 2 bases; bases outside gene matches: 9. Germline CDR1 and CDR2: SEHNR and FQNEAQ (reference sequence). This CDR3 comprises 17 residues.

The chain employs TRBV25-1 and TRBJ1-3; no reliable D call. The CDR3 totals 14 residues. V was shortened by 10 bases and J by 0 bases, with 13 bases between the two germline ends. The V gene's germline CDR1 is MGHDK and CDR2 SYGVNS. The CDR3 DNA is TGTGCCACCCAAGTCTACGGCTCTGGAAACACCATATATTTT. This sequence encodes CATQVYGSGNTIYF.

The genes are TRBV7-9 and TRBJ2-5; the match to TRBD2 covers 10 bases. V lost 5 bases and J lost 5; bases outside the gene matches: 8. CDR1 and CDR2 (germline): SEHNR, FQNEAQ (reference sequence). The CDR3 sequence is 15 residues long. This CDR3 is CASSPGLAFSETQYF. CDR3 DNA sequence: TGTGCCAGCAGCCCGGGACTAGCGTTTTCCGAGACCCAGTACTTC.

This clone was recorded once. The chain links TRBV5-6 to TRBJ1-6; maybe TRBD1 (5 bases). The V end was cut by 2 bases, the J end by 6 bases, with 21 bases between. CDR1 and CDR2 (germline): SGHDT, YYEEEE. The CDR3 totals 18 residues. CDR3 DNA: TGTGCCAGCAGCTTCGACTGGGACGGTCGGAACCTTAATTCACCCCTCCACTTT. Residues: CASSFDWDGRNLNSPLHF.

This chain joins TRBV5-6 and TRBJ2-2; possible D gene TRBD2, 5 bases. The ends were cut back, 0 bases at V and 0 bases at J, with 9 bases in the middle. The CDR3 is 16 residues long. Looked up from germline, CDR1 is SGHDT and CDR2 is YYEEEE. This CDR3 reads CASSLDRSANTGELFF. The CDR3 bases are TGTGCCAGCAGCTTGGATCGTAGCGCGAACACCGGGGAGCTGTTTTTT. The full variable domain, in which reference TRBV5-6 and TRBJ2-2 provide the parts outside the CDR3, is DAGVTQSPTHLIKTRGQQVTLRCSPKSGHDTVSWYQQALGQGPQFIFQYYEEEERQRGNFPDRFSGHQFPNYSSELNVNALLLGDSALYLCASSLDRSANTGELFFGEGSRLTVL.

V gene TRBV9 combines with J gene TRBJ2-1; D is possibly TRBD1 (8 bases). V shed 7 bases and J shed 5 bases, with 16 bases lying between them. The CDR3 runs to 14 residues. In germline, CDR1 is SGDLS, CDR2 YYNGEE. The CDR3 DNA reads as TGTGCCAGCGGGAGGGGACAGGACAACAATGAGCAGTTCTTC. Its translation: CASGRGQDNNEQFF.

The chain employs TRBV15 and TRBJ2-5; 8 bases match TRBD1. V was clipped by 0 bases and J by 3 bases; unmatched bases: 3. The germline V gene has CDR1 LNHNV and CDR2 YYDKDF (reference sequence). The CDR3 extends over 15 amino acids. Here the CDR3 reads CATSRDPGGEETQYF. The CDR3 DNA sequence: TGTGCCACCAGCAGAGATCCAGGGGGCGAAGAGACCCAGTACTTC.

The gene calls are TRBV11-2 and TRBJ1-2; D is ambiguous. CDR1 is SGHAT, CDR2 FQNNGV, per germline. The CDR3 consists of 14 residues. Trimming left V 1 base short and J 0 bases short, with 6 bases between. CDR3 protein: CASSLGASNYGYTF. CDR3 coding DNA: TGTGCCAGCAGCTTAGGAGCCTCTAACTATGGCTACACCTTC.

V usage is TRBV30 and J usage is TRBJ1-2, with D hard to call. There are 15 residues in the CDR3. V was clipped by 0 bases and J by 2 bases, with 13 bases between them. Looked up from germline, CDR1 is GTSNPN and CDR2 is SVGIG (reference sequence). CDR3 residues: CAWSVSRTVNYGYTF. The CDR3 coding sequence is TGTGCCTGGAGTGTATCCAGGACGGTCAACTATGGCTACACCTTC.

This clone was recorded a few times. The CDR3 DNA is TGTGCCAGCAGACCCACCGGGACAGGGGGTAGATACGAGCAGTACTTC. This sequence encodes CASRPTGTGGRYEQYF. The rearrangement links TRBV28 to TRBJ2-7; 11 positions agree with TRBD1. V lost 6 bases to trimming and J lost 4 bases; unmatched junction nucleotides: 11. CDR1 and CDR2 from the germline V gene are MDHEN and SYDVKM. This CDR3 contains 16 residues.

This rearrangement joins TRBV5-1 to TRBJ2-7; D is tentatively TRBD1 or TRBD2 (5 bases each). The CDR3 runs to 14 residues. Germline lookup yields CDR1 SGHRS and CDR2 YFSETQ. Deletions cut 4 bases from V and 3 bases from J, with 14 bases between. CDR3 amino acids: CASSTSGGGYEQYF. CDR3 coding DNA: TGCGCCAGCAGCACGTCCGGTGGGGGCTACGAGCAGTACTTC.

This chain connects TRBV5-1 to TRBJ1-4, with 8 bases identical to TRBD1. CDR1 and CDR2 from the germline V gene are SGHRS and YFSETQ. The CDR3 spans 14 residues. Losses at the gene ends were 4 bases for V and 5 bases for J; bases not matched to a gene: 4. CDR3 sequence: CASSVQGANEKLFF. The DNA for the CDR3 is TGCGCCAGCAGCGTGCAGGGGGCCAATGAAAAACTGTTTTTT.

The chain uses TRBV28 and TRBJ2-1, with a possible D match to TRBD2 (6 bases). The V end lost 3 bases, the J end lost 2 bases, and 8 bases lay between the germline ends. This CDR3 is built from 14 residues. Germline V gene sequence: CDR1 MDHEN, CDR2 SYDVKM. CDR3 protein: CASSLGGTYNEQFF. In DNA form, the CDR3 reads TGTGCCAGCAGTTTGGGGGGAACCTACAATGAGCAGTTCTTC.

This clone occurred once. This sequence joins TRBV15 and TRBJ2-1; maybe TRBD2 (5 bases). The CDR3 sequence is 16 residues long. Germline lookup yields CDR1 LNHNV and CDR2 YYDKDF (reference sequence). Trimming cost V 0 bases and J 8 bases, with 17 bases left between them. The CDR3, as DNA: TGTGCCACCAGCAGAGATAGCGCGATCCCCAGTGATGAGCAGTTCTTC. Translated: CATSRDSAIPSDEQFF.

The J gene is TRBJ1-1, the V gene TRBV30, with D unresolved. The V gene's germline CDR1 is GTSNPN and CDR2 SVGIG (reference sequence). The CDR3 extends over 12 amino acids. V shed 0 bases and J shed 11 bases, with 13 bases lying between them. CDR3 sequence: CAWSVPPSLAFF. DNA for the CDR3: TGTGCCTGGAGTGTACCCCCCAGCTTGGCTTTCTTT.

Comment on this clone: Other DNA sequences in the sample encode the same CDR3. This CDR3 is CASSLRTANTGELFF. CDR3 DNA sequence: TGCGCCAGCAGCTTGAGGACCGCGAACACCGGGGAGCTGTTTTTT. The chain couples TRBV5-1 to TRBJ2-2; D gene ambiguous. This CDR3 spans 15 amino acids. Trimming pared 1 base from V and 0 bases from J, leaving 7 bases between. Germline CDR1 reads SGHRS; CDR2 reads YFSETQ.